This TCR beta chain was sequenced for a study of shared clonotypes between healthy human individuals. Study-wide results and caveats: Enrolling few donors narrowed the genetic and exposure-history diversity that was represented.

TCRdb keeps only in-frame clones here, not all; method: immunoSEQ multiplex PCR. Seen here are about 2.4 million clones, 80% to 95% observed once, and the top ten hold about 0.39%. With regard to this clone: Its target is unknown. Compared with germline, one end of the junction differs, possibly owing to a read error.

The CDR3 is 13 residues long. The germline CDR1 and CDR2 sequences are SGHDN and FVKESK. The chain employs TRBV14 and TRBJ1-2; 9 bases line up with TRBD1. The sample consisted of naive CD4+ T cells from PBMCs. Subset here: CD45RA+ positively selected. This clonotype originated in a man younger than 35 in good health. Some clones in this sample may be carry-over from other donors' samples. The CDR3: CASSQKQGALVSF. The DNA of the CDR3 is TGTGCCAGCAGCCAGAAACAGGGGGCCCTTGTTTCCTTC.